This TCR beta chain was obtained from a study of vaccination and CD4 T cells after COVID-19. About the research overall: Post-COVID draws came a median roughly 97 days after diagnosis (range 35 to 161).

Treatment specified: approximately nine-day PBMC culture with coronavirus spike peptide pools or control peptides (ViraFEST assay). At the Johns Hopkins FTIC core, DNA taken from cultured CD4+ T cells was sequenced by way of the Oncomine TCR Beta short-read assay. DNA came from CD4+ T cells after culture. Each CDR3 protein gets one entry after TCRdb re-called the PCR reads with MiXCR. The sample contains more than 13,000 distinct CDR3 sequences, about 76% of which appear only once. V dropped 0 bases and J dropped 5 bases, with 10 bases sitting between them. The V gene's germline CDR1 is WNHNN and CDR2 SYGVQD (reference sequence). The CDR3 is 14 amino acids. Comments on this clonotype: Its cognate antigen is unknown.

This receptor was taken from a human donor who had recovered from COVID-19. Sequencing used CD4+ T cells from blood, cultured in vitro. The V call is TRBV10-1, the J call TRBJ2-5; no reliable D call. The CDR3 here is CASSESPARETQYF. DNA for the CDR3: TGCGCCAGCAGTGAGTCCCCAGCACGGGAGACCCAGTACTTC.